This T cell receptor (beta chain) was retrieved from a study of T cells in Graves' hyperthyroidism and ophthalmopathy. Study-level information: Peripheral blood draws took place at initial diagnosis, ahead of any treatment. The study, taken as a whole, reports: Blood also showed most of the thyroid clonotypes that were expanded above 0.001.

RNA transcripts provided the source from which TCR beta CDR3 regions were amplified. With the HTBI primer set, the TCR CDR3 went through a first round of RT-PCR. MiXCR, applied by TCRdb to the multiplex PCR reads, yields one record per CDR3 protein. The sample shows a few hundred thousand distinct CDR3 sequences, roughly 12% of them seen only once. CDR1 and CDR2 (germline): MNHEY, SMNVEV (reference sequence). The CDR3 extends over 14 amino acids. V lost 8 bases to trimming and J lost 3 bases, with 14 bases between them. This clonotype was found many times. The antigen is unknown. The sample taken for sequencing was blood. The rearrangement links TRBV27 to TRBJ2-1; D is possibly TRBD1 or TRBD2 (6 bases each). This receptor was obtained from a man aged 25 to 40 with Graves' hyperthyroidism that later progressed to Graves' ophthalmopathy. CDR3 protein: CASGWGAFYNEQFF. The CDR3 nucleotides are TGTGCCAGCGGTTGGGGGGCATTCTACAATGAGCAGTTCTTC.